This TCR beta chain was documented in a study of cytomegalovirus exposure and HLA in healthy donors. Findings of the study overall: Reportedly, a later analysis found an Asian-associated ancestry cluster had fewer N-insertions than the roughly 670-donor mean. Only CMV serostatus was available as immune exposure information. After further analysis at a later stage, roughly 15,000 TCR beta sequences were associated with HLA alleles at 0.05 false discovery rate.

The PCR was carried out with 60 Vbeta primers and 13 Jbeta primers. The protocol was immunoSEQ multiplex PCR, while the TCRdb copy is restricted to in-frame clones and leaves out a portion. This sample has 200,000 or so clones, with around 80% found just once. There are a few counts of this clone. Its matching antigen is unknown. Donors were nominally healthy when sampled, though unrecorded immune exposures were likely. The ends lost 3 bases at V and 2 bases at J; junction bases unmatched: 1. The CDR3 loop spans 14 amino acids. Germline CDR1 is SGHTA and CDR2 is FQGTGA. The sequenced sample was PBMCs. J is TRBJ2-3 and V is TRBV7-3, with 8 bases that match TRBD2. This clonotype was sampled from a woman aged 18-30 years in good health and CMV-seropositive. This chain's CDR3 is CASSFSGATDTQYF. The CDR3 bases are TGTGCCAGCAGCTTTAGCGGGGCCACAGATACGCAGTATTTT. Supplemented by reference TRBV7-3 and TRBJ2-3, the full variable domain reads GAGVSQTPSNKVTEKGKYVELRCDPISGHTALYWYRQSLGQGPEFLIYFQGTGAADDSGLPNDRFFAVRPEGSVSTLKIQRTERGDSAVYLCASSFSGATDTQYFGPGTRLTVL.